This entry describes one T cell receptor beta chain. V gave up 5 bases and J gave up 8 bases; unmatched junction bases: 9. The germline gives CDR1 SGHTA, CDR2 FQGNSA. CDR3 length: 14 residues. In the authors' workflow: Estimated nucleated cell counts came from reference gene primer amplification. Only in-frame clones appear in the TCRdb table, and some are missing; sequencing was by immunoSEQ multiplex PCR. D and trimming were read from the DNA, whereas the V and J calls and clone size are those reported in that table. This table holds about 66,000 clones, around nine tenths found once. The sample is drawn from a study of blood T cell repertoires in COVID-19. At the level of the study: In each case, the material was cDNA or gDNA derived from T cells, B-cell-depleted T cells, or PBMCs.

The TCR comes from a man between 60 and 75 years old with acute or convalescent COVID-19. Sequencing was performed on peripheral blood. This rearrangement joins TRBV7-2 to TRBJ2-5; TRBD2 matches at 9 bases. As DNA, the CDR3 is TGTGCCAGCAGCCGCGGGGGGGTTCCTGATACCCAGTACTTC. Protein product: CASSRGGVPDTQYF. Based on the CDR3 plus reference TRBV7-2 and TRBJ2-5, the full variable domain is GAGVSQSPSNKVTEKGKDVELRCDPISGHTALYWYRQSLGQGLEFLIYFQGNSAPDKSGLPSDRFSAERTGGSVSTLTIQRTQQEDSAVYLCASSRGGVPDTQYFGPGTRLLVL.